Listed below are T cell receptor beta chains from one sample, sequenced in a study of T cells after yellow fever vaccination. Each CDR3 protein gets one entry after TCRdb re-called the 5' RACE reads with MiXCR. The profile shows roughly 350,000 distinct CDR3 sequences, approximately 4% of them singletons. The source was PBMCs, collected 5 days after the yellow fever booster vaccination. The source of these receptors is a man between 18 and 35 years old who received the YFV17D yellow fever vaccine. CDR3s include the opening cysteine and the closing phenylalanine or tryptophan. Each record gives: CDR3 DNA, CDR3 protein, V gene, D gene, J gene, clone size. D genes are given only for firm matches. Clone size is stated in some rows and not others, as once, few, many or a class when expanded.

TGTGCCAGCAGTCCCCGGGACAGGGGTGACATTCAGTACTTC,CASSPRDRGDIQYF,TRBV11-3,TRBD1,TRBJ2-4,few
TGTGCCAGCGCGAGGAGGCTCAGGGGGGCTGAAAAACTGTTTTTT,CASARRLRGAEKLFF,TRBV27,TRBD1,TRBJ1-4,few
TGTGCCAGCAGCGGTCGTGGCACAGATACGCAGTATTTT,CASSGRGTDTQYF,TRBV3-1,-,TRBJ2-3,many
TGTGCCAGCAGCCGCAGACAGCTGAGGGAGACCCAGTACTTC,CASSRRQLRETQYF,TRBV7-2,-,TRBJ2-5,few
TGCAGCGTCCAACCTTCGACAGGGGGAAACGCTGAAGCTTTCTTT,CSVQPSTGGNAEAFF,TRBV29-1,TRBD1,TRBJ1-1,few
TGTGCCAGCAGCTTAAAACCTCGGACTAGCGACTATGAGCAGTTCTTC,CASSLKPRTSDYEQFF,TRBV7-3,TRBD2,TRBJ2-1,-
TGCGCCAGCAGCTTGGCGGGTGGGCGGAACGAGCAGTACTTC,CASSLAGGRNEQYF,TRBV5-1,-,TRBJ2-7,few
TGCGCCAGCAGCGCCTCAGGTGGTGTTACGCAGTATTTT,CASSASGGVTQYF,TRBV5-1,-,TRBJ2-3,many
TGTGCCAGCAGCCTTAACGCGGTCTCTGGGGCCAACGTCCTGACTTTC,CASSLNAVSGANVLTF,TRBV7-3,-,TRBJ2-6,few
TGTGCTAGTGCCAAGAAAAACCAAGAGACCCAGTACTTC,CASAKKNQETQYF,TRBV12-5,-,TRBJ2-5,few
TGTGCCAGCAGCCACTCCGGGACCTTCAGGTATTTT,CASSHSGTFRYF,TRBV7-9,-,TRBJ2-3,few
TGTGCCAGCAGTTCCTTTATTAACTATGGCTACACCTTC,CASSSFINYGYTF,TRBV12-3/TRBV12-4,-,TRBJ1-2,many
TGCGCCAGCAGCTATGGACAGGCGCCCTACAATGAGCAGTTCTTC,CASSYGQAPYNEQFF,TRBV5-1,TRBD1,TRBJ2-1,few
TGTGCCAGCAGCCAGGCGGACAGGGGCCAAGAGACCCAGTACTTC,CASSQADRGQETQYF,TRBV9,TRBD1,TRBJ2-5,-
TGTGCCAGCTCACCACCCTTTTACGGGGGTAGGTCCAATGAGCAGTTCTTC,CASSPPFYGGRSNEQFF,TRBV18,-,TRBJ2-1,many
TGTGCCAGCAGAAGGAGGGACCGTGCGAACACCGGGGAGCTGTTTTTT,CASRRRDRANTGELFF,TRBV6-1,-,TRBJ2-2,few
TGTGCCAGCAGTTTCGGGGAACAGCCCCAGCATTTT,CASSFGEQPQHF,TRBV28,-,TRBJ1-5,few
TGTGCCAGCAGTTCCCCTTACAGGAGCTCCTACGAGCAGTACTTC,CASSSPYRSSYEQYF,TRBV28,-,TRBJ2-7,few
TGTGCCAGCAGTGAAAGCGCGGGAAGCCCGGCCGATGAGCAGTTCTTC,CASSESAGSPADEQFF,TRBV2,-,TRBJ2-1,few
TGTGCCAGCAGTCCTGGGACGACTGGGGCTGAAGCTTTCTTT,CASSPGTTGAEAFF,TRBV27,-,TRBJ1-1,few
TGTGCCAGCACCATTACACAGGGCCTGGGCTACACCTTC,CASTITQGLGYTF,TRBV12-3/TRBV12-4,-,TRBJ1-2,many
TGCAGCGTTGGACAGGGCGCCATGTCGGGCACAGATACGCAGTATTTT,CSVGQGAMSGTDTQYF,TRBV20-1,TRBD1,TRBJ2-3,-
TGTGCCAGCAGTCCGGGGGCTAACTATGGCTACACCTTC,CASSPGANYGYTF,TRBV28,-,TRBJ1-2,many
TGTGCCAGCAGCCCACCTTGGGACAGGGGTTTCCAAGAGACCCAGTACTTC,CASSPPWDRGFQETQYF,TRBV3-1,TRBD1,TRBJ2-5,-
TGCGCCAGCAGCCAATCGTCACTAGCGGCCTACGAGCAGTACTTC,CASSQSSLAAYEQYF,TRBV4-1,TRBD2,TRBJ2-7,many
TGTGCCAGCAGTTTGAAGCCGGGATTCCCTCGCAATCAGCCCCAGCATTTT,CASSLKPGFPRNQPQHF,TRBV6-5,-,TRBJ1-5,few
TGTGCCAGCAGTCCAGGACAGGGCTGGGCCGGGGAGCTGTTTTTT,CASSPGQGWAGELFF,TRBV5-8,TRBD1,TRBJ2-2,-
TGCGCCAGCAGCCACCCCGGACTAGCGGGGGCCTCAAGCTCCTACAATGAGCAGTTCTTC,CASSHPGLAGASSSYNEQFF,TRBV4-3,TRBD2,TRBJ2-1,-
TGTGCCAGTAGTATAGAAGGGTTCGGACAGCCCCAGCATTTT,CASSIEGFGQPQHF,TRBV19,-,TRBJ1-5,few
TGCGCCAGCAGCCAAGACGGGATTGCCGGAAACACCATATATTTT,CASSQDGIAGNTIYF,TRBV4-3,-,TRBJ1-3,many
TGTGCCAGCAGTGAGAGTTTCCGGGGACACACAGATACGCAGTATTTT,CASSESFRGHTDTQYF,TRBV25-1,-,TRBJ2-3,many
TGTGCCAGCAGCCTCCCCTCCTCGGACAGGGGGCGCGCAGATACGCAGTATTTT,CASSLPSSDRGRADTQYF,TRBV5-8,TRBD1,TRBJ2-3,few
TGCAGCGCAGGAGAAAATATAGGGAAACTGTTTTTT,CSAGENIGKLFF,TRBV29-1,-,TRBJ1-4,few
TGTGCCAGCAGTACTACCGGGACCACTGAAGCTTTCTTT,CASSTTGTTEAFF,TRBV25-1,-,TRBJ1-1,-
TGTGCCATCAGTGGATCGACCCGGGACAGGGTTAACACAGATACGCAGTATTTT,CAISGSTRDRVNTDTQYF,TRBV10-3,TRBD1,TRBJ2-3,-
TGTGCCAGCAGCGAACAGGGAATGAACACCGGGGAGCTGTTTTTT,CASSEQGMNTGELFF,TRBV9,-,TRBJ2-2,-
TGTGCCACTCATGGGGCTAGTCAAGAGACCCAGTACTTC,CATHGASQETQYF,TRBV2,-,TRBJ2-5,few
TGTGCCAGCAGTTACTCGATCCGGGGCAGGCACGAGCAGTACTTC,CASSYSIRGRHEQYF,TRBV6-2/TRBV6-3,-,TRBJ2-7,-
TGTGCCAGCAGCGGGGAGGTGCGTGCCGGGGAGCTGTTTTTT,CASSGEVRAGELFF,TRBV9,-,TRBJ2-2,many
TGCAGTGCTAGTGGGCCAGCGGGGGGGCGAGCGGATACGCAGTATTTT,CSASGPAGGRADTQYF,TRBV20-1,TRBD2,TRBJ2-3,few
TGCAGTGCCCCAGGACACGTCCGGAACACTGAAGCTTTCTTT,CSAPGHVRNTEAFF,TRBV20-1,-,TRBJ1-1,-
TGTGCCTGGTCCCGGGACAGGGCGATAGCGGATGGCTACACCTTC,CAWSRDRAIADGYTF,TRBV30,TRBD1,TRBJ1-2,-
TGTGCCAGCAGCCCCACGGCAGACCCGTTTAAGCAGTATTTT,CASSPTADPFKQYF,TRBV7-2,-,TRBJ2-3,-
TGTGCCAGCAGCTTGGAGTCTAGCGGGGTCTACCAAACCTACGAGCAGTACTTC,CASSLESSGVYQTYEQYF,TRBV5-6,TRBD2,TRBJ2-7,-
TGCAGCGTCGCCCCAGGGGGTATGGGCTACACCTTC,CSVAPGGMGYTF,TRBV29-1,TRBD1,TRBJ1-2,-
TGTGCCAGCAGTCACGGGGGGCCATATACGCAGTATTTT,CASSHGGPYTQYF,TRBV6-5,-,TRBJ2-3,few